These 14 T cell receptor beta chains originate from one sample sequenced in a study of T cell repertoires in cytomegalovirus infection. No antigen has been identified for these receptors. TCRdb reprocessed the reads via MiXCR and lists one record per CDR3 protein. This sample has fewer than 850,000 distinct CDR3 sequences, with 25% to 30% found just once. The source was cultured CD8+ T cells from PBMCs, collected from culture after CMV antigen stimulation. These receptors were taken from a human donor in good health (CMV status not recorded). Some clones in this sample may be carry-over from other donors' samples.

This clonotype was seen a single time. The junction departs from germline at one end; a sequencing error may be responsible. The rearrangement links TRBV6-2 or TRBV6-3 to TRBJ2-5; D might be TRBD2 (6 bases). Germline assignment: CDR1 MNHEY and CDR2 SVGEGT. CDR3 size: 19 residues. The chain's CDR3 is CASSYSLVLGGDYQEIQYF. The CDR3 coding sequence is TGTGCCAGCAGTTATAGTCTCGTTTTGGGGGGAGATTACCAAGAGATCCAGTACTTC.

CDR3 nucleotides: TGTGCCAGCAGTCCCCAGGGGGGAAAGATGGAGCAGTTCTTC. It codes for CASSPQGGKMEQFF. The chain has TRBV6-2 or TRBV6-3 and TRBJ2-1; D perhaps matches TRBD1 (7 bases). This CDR3 comprises 14 residues. Germline CDR1 is MNHEY and CDR2 is SVGEGT. V lost 5 bases and J lost 10, with 18 bases in between.

V gene TRBV6-5 combines with J gene TRBJ1-1; no definite D call. V gave up 2 bases and J gave up 2 bases, with 9 bases separating them. Germline V lookup: CDR1 MNHEY, CDR2 SVGAGI. The CDR3 covers 14 residues. The CDR3 DNA reads TGTGCCAGCAGTTACGCCCAGGCTAACACTGAAGCTTTCTTT. It codes for CASSYAQANTEAFF.

This clonotype occurred many times. The V call is TRBV7-9, the J call TRBJ1-2, with 7 nucleotides matching TRBD1. This CDR3 is built from 15 residues. CDR1 and CDR2 (germline): SEHNR, FQNEAQ (reference sequence). J lost 1 base, V lost 4 bases, and 6 bases had no gene match. In nucleotides, the CDR3 is TGTGCCAGCAGCTCCCTGGACAGGAATAACTATGGCTACACCTTC. This gives the protein CASSSLDRNNYGYTF.

This clonotype occurred many times. This sequence joins TRBV6-6 and TRBJ2-2; D uncertain. This CDR3 is 15 amino acids long. From germline, CDR1 is MNHNY and CDR2 SVGAGI (reference sequence). V gave up 0 bases and J gave up 3 bases, with 8 bases separating them. The CDR3 protein is CASSYSETHTGELFF. The CDR3 DNA reads TGTGCCAGCAGTTACTCCGAGACCCACACCGGGGAGCTGTTTTTT.

The rearrangement uses TRBV18 and TRBJ2-5, with a tentative D call TRBD2 (6 bases). This CDR3 has 15 amino acids. From germline, CDR1 is KGHSH and CDR2 LQKENI. Trimming cost V 2 bases and J 3 bases, with 13 bases left between them. The chain's CDR3 is CASSPREAVEETQYF. The CDR3 DNA follows: TGTGCCAGCTCACCAAGGGAGGCCGTCGAAGAGACCCAGTACTTC.

Regarding this clonotype: Germline is not matched at one junction end, which may reflect a read error. The chain uses TRBV7-3 and TRBJ2-1; TRBD1 is a possible D gene (6 bases). CDR3 size: 16 residues. The germline gives CDR1 SGHTA, CDR2 FQGTGA. The CDR3 spells CAISLIDRSSYNEQFF. The CDR3 nucleotides are TGTGCCATCAGCTTAATTGACAGGAGCTCCTACAATGAGCAGTTCTTC.

This clonotype was found a few times. V usage is TRBV20-1 and J usage is TRBJ2-1, with D unclear. In germline, CDR1 is DFQATT, CDR2 SNEGSKA (reference sequence). Trimming cost V 1 base and J 8 bases, with 12 bases left between them. The CDR3 has 13 residues. CDR3 sequence: CSARGPGGDEQFF. CDR3 DNA sequence: TGCAGTGCTAGAGGACCGGGTGGAGATGAGCAGTTCTTC.

Turning to this clonotype: A much bigger clone sits one base away, suggesting this may be a read error. V and J are TRBV7-2 and TRBJ2-4; D is undetermined. Looked up from germline, CDR1 is SGHTA and CDR2 is FQGNSA. V lost 2 bases and J 8 bases, leaving 16 bases between the germline ends. This CDR3 has 15 amino acids. DNA for the CDR3: TGTGCCAGCAGCTTATTGTGGCAAGAGGTCGACATTCAGTACTTC. Its protein product is CASSLLWQEVDIQYF.

This clonotype was recorded only once. The chain is built from TRBV9 and TRBJ2-3; perhaps D is TRBD1 or TRBD2 (5 bases each). V lost 0 bases and J lost 1, with 15 bases in between. The CDR3 is 17 residues long. Germline values: CDR1 SGDLS, CDR2 YYNGEE. The CDR3 DNA follows: TGTGCCAGCAGCGTAGATGGGACCCCCCGCCGCACAGATACGCAGTATTTT. It encodes CASSVDGTPRRTDTQYF.

This clonotype showed up just a few times. CDR3 sequence reads: CASSGTGGLNTEAFF. The CDR3, as DNA: TGTGCCAGCAGCGGAACAGGGGGCTTGAACACTGAAGCTTTCTTT. The V and J genes are TRBV7-6 and TRBJ1-1, with TRBD1 identical over 9 bases. The CDR3 spans 15 residues. Germline CDR1 and CDR2: SGHVS and FNYEAQ. With V trimmed by 5 bases and J by 0 bases, 4 bases remained unmatched.

The V and J genes are TRBV19 and TRBJ1-1; possibly TRBD1 for D (5 bases). Germline V CDR1 and CDR2: LNHDA, SQIVND (reference sequence). The CDR3 loop spans 13 amino acids. V gave up 11 bases and J gave up 0 bases, with 13 bases separating them. The chain's CDR3 is CACTWGVNTEAFF. The CDR3 nucleotides read TGTGCCTGTACTTGGGGGGTGAACACTGAAGCTTTCTTT.

This clonotype was picked up a small number of times. This chain uses TRBV7-3 with TRBJ1-2, with D unclear. V was clipped by 5 bases and J by 7 bases, with 11 bases between them. The germline V gene has CDR1 SGHTA and CDR2 FQGTGA. CDR3 size: 12 residues. This CDR3 reads CASSPDNRGYTF. CDR3 DNA sequence: TGTGCCAGCAGCCCTGACAACCGTGGCTACACCTTC. The full variable domain, rest sourced from reference TRBV7-3 and TRBJ1-2, is GAGVSQTPSNKVTEKGKYVELRCDPISGHTALYWYRQSLGQGPEFLIYFQGTGAADDSGLPNDRFFAVRPEGSVSTLKIQRTERGDSAVYLCASSPDNRGYTFGSGTRLTVV.

This clonotype has only a few counts. The chain combines TRBV7-9 with TRBJ2-7; no definite D call. CDR3 length equals 11 residues. In germline, CDR1 is SEHNR, CDR2 FQNEAQ (reference sequence). V was pared by 4 bases and J by 6 bases, with 7 bases between. The CDR3 spells CASSSNFEQYF. The CDR3 DNA follows: TGTGCCAGCAGCTCCAATTTCGAGCAGTACTTC.